This is a list of T cell receptor beta chains from one sample in a study of blood T cell repertoires in COVID-19. TCRdb's table, derived via immunoSEQ multiplex PCR, lists solely in-frame clones and lacks some. This table holds around 200,000 clones, about 86% found once. Source material: peripheral blood. The receptors were gathered from a man aged 40-50 years with active or convalescent COVID-19. The CDR3 runs from the conserved cysteine through the conserved F or W. The D gene is left open where the match is weak. Some rows mark clone size as missing; the rest say once, few, many or name a class of expanded clone.

J,size,D,V,DNA,CDR3
TRBJ2-1,-,TRBD1,TRBV7-9,TGTGCCAGCAGCCCCATGACAGGGGGCTATCCTGAGCAGTTCTTC,CASSPMTGGYPEQFF
TRBJ1-4,-,-,TRBV29-1,TGCAGCGTCCTACCCACCCTGGGGCTGGGGGAAAAACTGTTTTTT,CSVLPTLGLGEKLFF
TRBJ2-7,-,TRBD1,TRBV28,TGTGCCAGCAGTTTATGGGACAGGGGCTCCGAGCAGTACTTC,CASSLWDRGSEQYF
TRBJ2-1,few,TRBD2,TRBV30,TGTGCCTGGTCCGGGACTAGCGGGGACAATGAGCAGTTCTTC,CAWSGTSGDNEQFF
TRBJ1-1,-,-,TRBV30,TGTGCCTGGAGTGCAGACGGGAGCCTAAATGAAGCTTTCTTT,CAWSADGSLNEAFF
TRBJ1-2,-,-,TRBV7-9,TGTGCCAGCAGCTTGGACTGGGTGGGTGGCTACACCTTC,CASSLDWVGGYTF
TRBJ1-2,-,-,TRBV7-9,TGTGCCAGCAGCTTGGGAGGGGTGGATGGCTACACCTTC,CASSLGGVDGYTF
TRBJ2-1,-,-,TRBV7-2,TGTGCCAGCAGCTTGACGGGTGATTTTAGGAATGAGCAGTTCTTC,CASSLTGDFRNEQFF
TRBJ1-4,few,-,TRBV19,TGTGCCAGTAGACAGCCGAATAATGAAAAACTGTTTTTT,CASRQPNNEKLFF
TRBJ1-6,-,-,TRBV21-1,TGTGCCAGCGACCCGACAGGGGGTACAAATTCACCCCTCCACTTT,CASDPTGGTNSPLHF
TRBJ2-6,-,-,TRBV5-8,TGTGCCAGCAGCTTGGGAGACAGGACACTCTCTGGGGCCAACGTCCTGACTTTC,CASSLGDRTLSGANVLTF
TRBJ1-1,few,-,TRBV28,TGTGCCAGCAGTCCCTTGGGACAATTGAACACTGAAGCTTTCTTT,CASSPLGQLNTEAFF
TRBJ1-1,-,TRBD1,TRBV6-5,TGTGCCAGCAGGGGGACAGGGAACACTGAAGCTTTCTTT,CASRGTGNTEAFF
TRBJ1-2,once,-,TRBV30,TGTGCCTGGAGGGTTTCGACAGTCTATGGCTACACCTTC,CAWRVSTVYGYTF
TRBJ1-2,-,-,TRBV5-1,TGCGCCAGCAGCTTGGATTTTCGGAGGTGCACCTTC,CASSLDFRRCTF
TRBJ1-4,-,-,TRBV6-1,TGTGCCAGCAGTGAAAACGGTGCAACTAATGAAAAACTGTTTTTT,CASSENGATNEKLFF
TRBJ1-2,-,-,TRBV27,TGTGCCAGCAGTTTGACGGGGTCCTATGGCTACACCTTC,CASSLTGSYGYTF
TRBJ2-5,-,TRBD1,TRBV5-1,TGCGCCAGCAGCCCGTACGGGACAGCAGAAGAGACCCAGTACTTC,CASSPYGTAEETQYF
TRBJ1-2,-,-,TRBV24-1,TGTGCCACCAGTGATTTCGGCGGGGGAGGTATCTATGGCTACACCTTC,CATSDFGGGGIYGYTF
TRBJ1-4,-,TRBD1,TRBV6-5,TGTGCCAGCAGCCCGTGGGCAGGGGGCGGTGAAAAACTGTTTTTT,CASSPWAGGGEKLFF
TRBJ1-4,-,-,TRBV3-1/TRBV3-2,TGTGCCAGCAGCCAGGCGGATGAAAAACTGTTTTTT,CASSQADEKLFF
TRBJ2-4,-,TRBD2,TRBV2,TGTGCCAGCAAGGGACTAGCGAACATTCAGTACTTC,CASKGLANIQYF
TRBJ1-1,-,-,TRBV24-1,TGTGCCACCAGTGGGCAGGGCTCGACTGAAGCTTTCTTT,CATSGQGSTEAFF
TRBJ2-5,-,TRBD2,TRBV9,TGTGCCAGCAGCGTAGGAATCGCGGGGGGAGCTCAAGAGACCCAGTACTTC,CASSVGIAGGAQETQYF
TRBJ1-1,-,TRBD1,TRBV7-8,TGTGCCAGCAGTCCTCCGGGACAGGGGTTACTTATGAACACTGAAGCTTTCTTT,CASSPPGQGLLMNTEAFF
TRBJ2-3,-,TRBD2,TRBV30,TGTGCCTGGAGTGATGGGGCGGGGGACTTCCTAAACACAGATACGCAGTATTTT,CAWSDGAGDFLNTDTQYF
TRBJ1-1,-,TRBD1,TRBV18,TGTGCCAGCTCACCGACAGGGTGGGGCACTGAAGCTTTCTTT,CASSPTGWGTEAFF
TRBJ1-1,-,-,TRBV19,TGTGCCAGTAGTATAGGGCACGAGAACACTGAAGCTTTCTTT,CASSIGHENTEAFF
TRBJ2-1,once,-,TRBV6-6,TGTGCCAGCAGTTACTCGAGGGGGATTTGGGGCAATGAGCAGTTCTTC,CASSYSRGIWGNEQFF
TRBJ2-3,-,TRBD2,TRBV10-3,TGTGCCATCAGTGAGGGGACTAGCTACAGCACAGATACGCAGTATTTT,CAISEGTSYSTDTQYF
TRBJ1-2,-,-,TRBV28,TGTGCCAGCCTGGGGGGTAGTGGCTACACCTTC,CASLGGSGYTF
TRBJ1-4,-,-,TRBV4-3,TGCGCCAGCAGCCAAGGTAACACTGCGGGTGAAAAACTGTTTTTT,CASSQGNTAGEKLFF